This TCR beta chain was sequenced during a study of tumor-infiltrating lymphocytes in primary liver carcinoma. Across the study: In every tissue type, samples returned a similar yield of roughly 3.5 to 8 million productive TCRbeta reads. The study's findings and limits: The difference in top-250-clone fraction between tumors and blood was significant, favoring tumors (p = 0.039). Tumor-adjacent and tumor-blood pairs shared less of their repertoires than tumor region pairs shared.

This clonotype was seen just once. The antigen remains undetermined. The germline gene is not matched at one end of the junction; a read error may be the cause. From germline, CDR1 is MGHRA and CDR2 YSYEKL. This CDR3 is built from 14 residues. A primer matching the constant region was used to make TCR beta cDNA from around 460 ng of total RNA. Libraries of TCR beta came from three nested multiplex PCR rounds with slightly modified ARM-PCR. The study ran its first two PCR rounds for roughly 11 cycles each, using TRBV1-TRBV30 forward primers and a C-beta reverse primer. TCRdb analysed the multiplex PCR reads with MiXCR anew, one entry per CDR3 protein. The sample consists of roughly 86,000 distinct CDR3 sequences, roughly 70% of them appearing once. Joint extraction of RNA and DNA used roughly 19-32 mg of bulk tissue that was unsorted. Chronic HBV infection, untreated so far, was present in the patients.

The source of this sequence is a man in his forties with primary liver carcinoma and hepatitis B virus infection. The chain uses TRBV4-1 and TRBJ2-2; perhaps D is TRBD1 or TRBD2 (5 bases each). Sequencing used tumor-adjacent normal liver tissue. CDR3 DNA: TGCGTCAGCAGCCAAAACTCGAACACCAGGGAGCTGTTCTTT. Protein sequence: CVSSQNSNTRELFF.